The 14 T cell receptor beta chains reported below all come from one sample, sequenced in a study of blood T cells in healthy people across ages. The use of a sample-barcoded 5' primer and a J-beta primer mix characterized a second PCR of about 7 to 12 cycles. TCRdb fed the 5' RACE reads into MiXCR, producing one record per CDR3 protein. The sample lists just over 800,000 distinct CDR3 sequences; around 62% were seen once. The sequenced sample consisted of blood. Receptor source: a man aged 30 to 39 in good health.

This clonotype was detected once. The chain couples TRBV12-3 or TRBV12-4 to TRBJ2-5, with D perhaps being TRBD1 or TRBD2 (5 bases each). V was cut by 7 bases and J by 3 bases, with 12 bases left in between. The CDR3 consists of 13 residues. CDR3 bases: TGTGCCAGCACCGTGGGACCGGAAGAGACCCAGTACTTC. Translation gives CASTVGPEETQYF.

The chain uses TRBV5-1 and TRBJ2-1, with 7 nucleotides matching TRBD2. This CDR3 spans 15 amino acids. Germline loops: CDR1 SGHRS, CDR2 YFSETQ. The trim removed 1 base at V and 7 bases at J, leaving 8 bases unmatched. For the CDR3, the DNA is TGCGCCAGCAGCTTGTTCCAGCGGGGTACGAATGAGCAGTTCTTC. Its protein product is CASSLFQRGTNEQFF.

This clonotype appeared a few times. The chain carries TRBV4-2 and TRBJ2-7; 9 bases match TRBD1. The V gene's germline CDR1 is LGHNA and CDR2 YNFKEQ. After removal of 0 bases from V and 4 bases from J, the junction contained 4 bases not matched to a gene. The CDR3 is 15 residues long. In DNA, the CDR3 is TGTGCCAGCAGCCAAGATATGGGACAGGGTTACGAGCAGTACTTC. Its protein is CASSQDMGQGYEQYF.

The chain combines TRBV24-1 with TRBJ2-5, with D unresolved. The CDR3 spans 16 residues. V gave up 5 bases and J gave up 2 bases, with 17 bases separating them. Germline CDR1 is KGHDR and CDR2 is SFDVKD. In DNA form, the CDR3 reads TGTGCCACCAGTGGTTTCTCTGACCACGGGCAAGAGACCCAGTACTTC. Amino acids: CATSGFSDHGQETQYF.

The CDR3 bases are TGTGCCTGGAGTGTCGGAGGGGACGAGCAGTACTTC. This codes for CAWSVGGDEQYF. V usage is TRBV30 and J usage is TRBJ2-7, with D perhaps matching TRBD2 (6 bases). The CDR3 length is 12 residues. Germline CDR1 and CDR2: GTSNPN and SVGIG (reference sequence). The ends were cut back, 0 bases at V and 5 bases at J, with 8 bases in the middle.

In this sample, this clonotype turned up a few times. This chain uses TRBV7-2 with TRBJ2-1; 7 bases align to TRBD2. CDR3 length: 15 amino acids. Per germline, CDR1 SGHTA and CDR2 FQGNSA. Losses at the gene ends were 5 bases for V and 4 bases for J; bases not matched to a gene: 8. DNA of the CDR3: TGTGCCAGCAGCCCCCGAACTAGCGTGTACAATGAGCAGTTCTTC. It translates to CASSPRTSVYNEQFF.

This clonotype was seen more than once but under ten times. V usage is TRBV12-3 or TRBV12-4 and J usage is TRBJ2-3; D is perhaps TRBD2 (5 bases). V was shortened by 6 bases and J by 8 bases, with 9 bases between the two germline ends. The CDR3 length is 11 residues. The CDR3 bases are TGTGCCAGCAGACGAACTAGTACGCAGTATTTT. Its translation is CASRRTSTQYF.

This clonotype has a handful of counts. J is TRBJ2-1 and V is TRBV27, with 12 bases that match TRBD2. The CDR3 sequence is 16 residues long. Trimming took 4 bases from V and 4 from J; bases not matched to a gene: 5. Germline assignment: CDR1 MNHEY and CDR2 SMNVEV (reference sequence). In nucleotides, the CDR3 is TGTGCCAGCAGTTACCGCGGACTAGCGGGATACAATGAGCAGTTCTTC. Protein: CASSYRGLAGYNEQFF.

CDR3 DNA sequence: TGTGCCAGCAGCCCTGAGACAGGGCACTATGGCTACACCTTC. It encodes CASSPETGHYGYTF. The chain recombines TRBV7-6 with TRBJ1-2; TRBD1 agrees at 7 bases. V was pared by 5 bases and J by 3 bases, with 6 bases of the junction left unmatched. The CDR3 sequence is 14 residues long. Germline V gene lookup returns CDR1 SGHVS and CDR2 FNYEAQ.

This clonotype was recorded a few times. The chain has TRBV4-3 and TRBJ2-7; the D gene is possibly TRBD1 (5 bases). Germline V lookup: CDR1 LGHNA, CDR2 YSLEER. Trimming removed 1 base from V and 1 base from J, with 8 bases in between. CDR3 length: 14 amino acids. CDR3 in amino acids: CASSQGTLSYEQYF. As DNA, the CDR3 is TGCGCCAGCAGCCAAGGGACACTTTCCTACGAGCAGTACTTC.

CDR3 residues: CASSPQTGHRAAYEQYF. The CDR3 DNA sequence: TGTGCCAGCAGCCCTCAGACGGGCCACAGGGCTGCCTACGAGCAGTACTTC. The V call is TRBV7-9, the J call TRBJ2-5; TRBD1 might be the D (6 bases). The J call is uncertain, as TRBJ2-7 better fits the DNA end. Germline values: CDR1 SEHNR, CDR2 FQNEAQ (reference sequence). The length of the CDR3 is 17 residues.

This rearrangement joins TRBV27 to TRBJ1-4; weak D call: TRBD1 (6 bases). With 2 bases removed from V and 3 bases from J, the gap between germline ends came to 16 bases. The CDR3 length is 17 residues. Germline V gene sequence: CDR1 MNHEY, CDR2 SMNVEV (reference sequence). The CDR3 region is CASSLGTGGTSNEKLFF. The CDR3 DNA reads as TGTGCCAGCAGTTTAGGGACCGGGGGCACGTCTAATGAAAAACTGTTTTTT.

V and J are TRBV15 and TRBJ2-7; 11 bases line up with TRBD2. The CDR3 spans 15 residues. V lost 3 bases and J lost 6; bases outside the gene matches: 7. Germline V gene lookup returns CDR1 LNHNV and CDR2 YYDKDF (reference sequence). The CDR3 region has the DNA TGTGCCACCAGCAGCTCTCCACTAGCGGGGGTCGAGCAGTACTTC. Residues: CATSSSPLAGVEQYF. Full variable domain (missing parts from reference TRBV15 and TRBJ2-7): DAMVIQNPRYQVTQFGKPVTLSCSQTLNHNVMYWYQQKSSQAPKLLFHYYDKDFNNEADTPDNFQSRRPNTSFCFLDIRSPGLGDTAMYLCATSSSPLAGVEQYFGPGTRLTVT.

This chain connects TRBV6-1 to TRBJ1-5; D is undetermined. Germline values: CDR1 MNHNS, CDR2 SASEGT. The CDR3 length is 13 residues. Trimming took 2 bases from V and 8 from J, leaving 10 bases between them. The CDR3 nucleotides are TGTGCCAGCAGTGAAATCGCCCAGGAGCCCCAGCATTTT. This gives the protein CASSEIAQEPQHF.